The T cell receptor (beta chain) described here comes from a study of response to subunit inactivated influenza vaccine. Whole-study findings and limits: It was suggested by the authors that few new T cells are recruited by each seasonal influenza vaccination.

This clonotype was detected only a few times. Its cognate antigen is unknown. TCRdb independently ran MiXCR on the RT-PCR reads; one entry per CDR3 protein. The sample has hundreds of thousands of distinct CDR3 sequences, about a tenth seen once. This clonotype was obtained from a man between 45 and 60 years old who received an inactivated influenza vaccine. The sample consisted of PBMCs from blood, taken more than 35 days after vaccination.

The CDR3 spells CASSSQGVTEAFF. The CDR3 DNA sequence: TGTGCCAGCAGCTCCCAGGGGGTCACTGAAGCTTTCTTT. V gene TRBV7-8 combines with J gene TRBJ1-1; TRBD1 agrees at 7 bases. The V gene's germline CDR1 is SGHVS and CDR2 FQNEAQ. The CDR3 is made up of 13 amino acids. With V trimmed by 4 bases and J by 4 bases, 3 bases remained unmatched.